This T cell receptor beta chain was sequenced during a study of post-analysis software for immune sequencing data. General study points: The five TRBV segments detected at higher frequency in patients than in controls included TRBV5-6, TRBV5-1 and TRBV20-1.

In the case of this clonotype: What it recognizes is unknown.

Unique-molecular-identifier-tagged TCR beta cDNA libraries were used. When about 0.85 to 11 million T cells were used, they gave some 540,000 cDNA molecules. MiXCR, run by TCRdb on the PCR reads, gives a single entry per CDR3 protein. The sample carries roughly 870,000 distinct CDR3 sequences, approximately 57% recorded once. The V gene's germline CDR1 is SNHLY and CDR2 FYNNEI. The trim removed 7 bases at V and 2 bases at J, leaving 5 bases unmatched. The CDR3 totals 14 residues. The TCR was taken from a girl aged 5-17 years with multiple sclerosis. The sample consisted of blood. V usage is TRBV2 and J usage is TRBJ2-7; 10 nucleotides align to TRBD2. This CDR3 reads CASTGLAETYEQYF. The DNA for the CDR3 is TGTGCCAGCACAGGACTAGCGGAGACCTACGAGCAGTACTTC.